This T cell receptor (beta chain) was recovered during a study of OX40 agonist ivuxolimab in advanced cancers. As for the study in general: Patients got intravenous ivuxolimab at 0.01 to 10 mg/kg every 2 weeks. Prior checkpoint blockade (anti-PD-1, anti-PD-L1 or anti-CTLA-4) was permitted; around 39% had it.

Autoimmune disease history or systemic immunosuppression disqualified patients. This table comes from immunoSEQ multiplex PCR, and its TCRdb copy is limited to in-frame clones, with some not included. The sample yields 76,000 or so clones, 85% seen once. Germline V gene sequence: CDR1 SGDLS, CDR2 YYNGEE. Trimming cost V 0 bases and J 2 bases; bases outside gene matches: 5. The CDR3 has 17 amino acids. Regarding this clone: Its matching antigen is unknown.

Findings and caveats of the study: Expanded clones belonging to CD8+ T cells outnumbered, on average, those of CD4+.

The sequence came from an adult with an advanced solid tumor such as melanoma, head and neck, liver or kidney cancer. The chain joins TRBV9 to TRBJ2-3; 11 bases fit TRBD2. Sample: CD4+ or CD8+ T cells sorted from blood, taken in a trial of the OX40 agonist ivuxolimab. The DNA for the CDR3 is TGTGCCAGCAGCGTAGCGGCTAGCGGGGGGAACACAGATACGCAGTATTTT. Amino acid sequence: CASSVAASGGNTDTQYF.